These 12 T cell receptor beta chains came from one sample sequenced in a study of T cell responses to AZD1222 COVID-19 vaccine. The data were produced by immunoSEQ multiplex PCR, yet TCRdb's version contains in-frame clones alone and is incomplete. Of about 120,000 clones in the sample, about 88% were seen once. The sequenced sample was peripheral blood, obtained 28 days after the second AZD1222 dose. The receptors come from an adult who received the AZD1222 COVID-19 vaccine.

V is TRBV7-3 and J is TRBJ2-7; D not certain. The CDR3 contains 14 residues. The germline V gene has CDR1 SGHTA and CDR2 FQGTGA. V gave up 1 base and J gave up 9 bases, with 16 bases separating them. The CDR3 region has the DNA TGTGCCAGCAGCTTAAAACGACAAAATGATGGGCAGTACTTC. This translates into CASSLKRQNDGQYF.

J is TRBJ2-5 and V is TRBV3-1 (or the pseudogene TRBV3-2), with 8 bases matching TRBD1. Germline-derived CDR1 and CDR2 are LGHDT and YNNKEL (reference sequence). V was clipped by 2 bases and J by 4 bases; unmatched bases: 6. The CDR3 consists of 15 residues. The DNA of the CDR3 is TGTGCCAGCAGCCAAACGTGGACAGGGAGAGAGACCCAGTACTTC. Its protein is CASSQTWTGRETQYF.

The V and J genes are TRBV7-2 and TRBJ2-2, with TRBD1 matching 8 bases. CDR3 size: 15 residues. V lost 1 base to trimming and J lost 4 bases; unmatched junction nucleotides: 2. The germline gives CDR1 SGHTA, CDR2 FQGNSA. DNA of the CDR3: TGTGCCAGCAGCTTAGGACAGGGGAGCACCGGGGAGCTGTTTTTT. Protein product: CASSLGQGSTGELFF.

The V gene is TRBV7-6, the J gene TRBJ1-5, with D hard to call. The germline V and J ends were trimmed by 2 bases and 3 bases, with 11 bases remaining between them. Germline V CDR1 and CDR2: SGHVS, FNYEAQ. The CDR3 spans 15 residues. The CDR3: CASSLNTLPNQPQHF. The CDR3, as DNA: TGTGCCAGCAGCTTAAACACCCTGCCCAATCAGCCCCAGCATTTT.

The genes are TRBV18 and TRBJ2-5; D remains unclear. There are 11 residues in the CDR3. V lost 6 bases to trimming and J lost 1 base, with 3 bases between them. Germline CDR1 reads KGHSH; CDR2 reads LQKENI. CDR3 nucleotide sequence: TGTGCCAGCTCGTTCCAAGAGACCCAGTACTTC. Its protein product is CASSFQETQYF. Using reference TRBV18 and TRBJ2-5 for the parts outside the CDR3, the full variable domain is NAGVMQNPRHLVRRRGQEARLRCSPMKGHSHVYWYRQLPEEGLKFMVYLQKENIIDESGMPKERFSAEFPKEGPSILRIQQVVRGDSAAYFCASSFQETQYFGPGTRLLVL.

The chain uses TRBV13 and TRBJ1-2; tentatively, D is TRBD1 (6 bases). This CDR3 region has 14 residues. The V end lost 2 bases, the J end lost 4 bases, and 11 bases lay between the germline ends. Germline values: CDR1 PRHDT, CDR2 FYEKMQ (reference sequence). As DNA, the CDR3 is TGTGCCAGCAGCTTAAGGGGGTCTGGCTATGGCTACACCTTC. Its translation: CASSLRGSGYGYTF.

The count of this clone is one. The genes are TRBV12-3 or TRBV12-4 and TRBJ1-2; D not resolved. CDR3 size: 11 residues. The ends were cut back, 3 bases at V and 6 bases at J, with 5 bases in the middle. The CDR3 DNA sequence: TGTGCCAGCAGTTTGGGGAATGGCTACACCTTC. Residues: CASSLGNGYTF.

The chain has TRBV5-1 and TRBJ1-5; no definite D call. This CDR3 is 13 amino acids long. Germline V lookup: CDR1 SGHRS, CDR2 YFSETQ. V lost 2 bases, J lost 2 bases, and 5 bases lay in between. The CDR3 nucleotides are TGCGCCAGCAGCTTCTCAGGCAATCAGCCCCAGCATTTT. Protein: CASSFSGNQPQHF.

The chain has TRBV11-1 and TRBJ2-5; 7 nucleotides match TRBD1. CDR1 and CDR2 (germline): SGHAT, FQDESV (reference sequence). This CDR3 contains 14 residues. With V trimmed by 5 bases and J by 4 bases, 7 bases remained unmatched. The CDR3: CASSPDRVVETQYF. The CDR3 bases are TGTGCCAGCAGCCCCGACAGGGTTGTAGAGACCCAGTACTTC.

The CDR3 nucleotides read TGTGCCTGGAGTGTATTCAGGGGGGTCATGAACACTGAAGCTTTCTTT. This codes for CAWSVFRGVMNTEAFF. This sequence joins TRBV30 and TRBJ1-1; 7 bases are shared with TRBD1. The trim removed 0 bases at V and 0 bases at J, leaving 7 bases unmatched. This CDR3 has 16 residues. Germline assignment: CDR1 GTSNPN and CDR2 SVGIG (reference sequence). The whole variable domain, filled in from reference TRBV30 and TRBJ1-1, reads SQTIHQWPATLVQPVGSPLSLECTVEGTSNPNLYWYRQAAGRGLQLLFYSVGIGQISSEVPQNLSASRPQDRQFILSSKKLLLSDSGFYLCAWSVFRGVMNTEAFFGQGTRLTVV.

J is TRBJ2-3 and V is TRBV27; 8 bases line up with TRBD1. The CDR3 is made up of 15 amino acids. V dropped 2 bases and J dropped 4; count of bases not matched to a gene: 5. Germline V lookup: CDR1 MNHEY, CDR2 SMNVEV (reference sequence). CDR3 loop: CASSLPGQGADTQYF. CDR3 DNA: TGTGCCAGCAGTTTACCAGGACAGGGCGCAGATACGCAGTATTTT.

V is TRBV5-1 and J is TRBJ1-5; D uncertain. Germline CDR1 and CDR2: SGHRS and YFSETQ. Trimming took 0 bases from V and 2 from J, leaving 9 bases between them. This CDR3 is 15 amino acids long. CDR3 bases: TGCGCCAGCAGCTTGGAAGGATTGGGCAATCAGCCCCAGCATTTT. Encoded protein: CASSLEGLGNQPQHF.